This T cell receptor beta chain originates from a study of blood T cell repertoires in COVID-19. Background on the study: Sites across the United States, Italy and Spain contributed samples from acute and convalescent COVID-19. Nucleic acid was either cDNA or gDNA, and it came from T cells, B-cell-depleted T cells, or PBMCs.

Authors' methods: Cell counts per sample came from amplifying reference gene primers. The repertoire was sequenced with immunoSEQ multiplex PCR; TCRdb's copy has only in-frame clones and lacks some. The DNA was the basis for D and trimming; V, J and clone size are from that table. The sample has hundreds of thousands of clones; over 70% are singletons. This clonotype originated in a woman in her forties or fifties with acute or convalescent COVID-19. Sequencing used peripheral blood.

In DNA form, the CDR3 reads TGCAGTGCTAGAGAGACAGCTGAGCAGTACTTC. Residues: CSARETAEQYF. The chain recombines TRBV20-1 with TRBJ2-7; D perhaps matches TRBD1 (5 bases). The germline V gene has CDR1 DFQATT and CDR2 SNEGSKA (reference sequence). V was cut by 0 bases and J by 7 bases, with 7 bases left in between. This CDR3 contains 11 residues.